This TCR beta chain appears in the sequencing data of a study of cytomegalovirus exposure and HLA in healthy donors (dated by TCRdb to about 2017). Study-level background: According to a later analysis, the 120 or so validation repertoires were produced on the same platform as the roughly 720 repertoires of the first cohort. The study aimed to test whether signatures of past pathogen exposure could be identified by cataloging public T cell receptors. Besides the first cohort of roughly 660 subjects, a separate validation cohort made up of over 100 different subjects was used. To predict cytomegalovirus infection status, the study combined high-throughput TCR immunosequencing, statistical association of individual TCRs with disease status, and machine learning.

A note on this clone: The clone's antigen remains unknown. Within one base of it there is no much larger clone, and no base qualities were kept.

Library creation used the immunoSEQ multiplex PCR assay. Processing in the source paper ran as follows. A statistical classification framework was developed to diagnose cytomegalovirus status using the catalog of TCR beta chain sequences. As stored in TCRdb, this immuneACCESS dataset retains in-frame rearrangements with V and J assigned. A fraction of the clones does not appear; measured against another copy, unresolved V genes explain less than half of the discrepancy, and the remainder lacks a known reason. For V, J and clone size, that table is used; D and trimming come from the DNA. The sample table shows under 250,000 clones, and around 78% are seen once. The ten largest make up 4.5% to 7% of the sample. Results and caveats for the whole study, not just this receptor: Three of the identified cytomegalovirus-associated TCR beta chains were confirmed in vitro to be specific for cytomegalovirus antigens. All 110 or so repertoires were used to score co-occurrence in the validation cohort in a later analysis, because that analysis had no HLA typing for the cohort. The authors suggested that the approach could potentially be extended to other disease states and immunological phenotypes. In the study, approximately 160 TCR beta chains were listed as associated with cytomegalovirus. Cytomegalovirus status was reported to be diagnosed by the classifier with high specificity and sensitivity in both the original and validation cohorts. Subsequent analysis determined that TCRs grouped into clusters in the first cohort also showed a tendency toward co-occurrence across the 130 or so validation repertoires, and roughly 95% of cluster scores exceeded 0. Across donors, most TCR sequences were observed very rarely, whereas some public TCRs were present in many individuals.

The germline V gene (reference sequence) sets CDR1 to MNHEY and CDR2 to SMNVEV. The CDR3, from cysteine to phenylalanine, totals 13 residues. The DNA shown is the 39-base CDR3, in frame from base 1. V sheds 0 bases and J sheds 6 bases, leaving 7 bases between their ends. Separate from the roughly 630-subject first cohort, the validation cohort of 90 to 150 subjects was the group to which the donors belonged. This chain joins TRBV27 to TRBJ2-3, with no confident D gene call. The sequencing input was PBMCs. The source of this sequence is a woman younger than 30 in good health and CMV-seronegative. The sequenced DNA is TGTGCCAGCAGTTTATCGTCGGTGGATACGCAGTATTTT. It translates as CASSLSSVDTQYF.